This entry is about one T cell receptor (beta chain). Its antigen target is currently unknown. Per-nucleotide qualities are absent, and no much larger clonotype sits a single base away. The data originate from a study of graft-versus-host responses after intestinal transplantation (dated by TCRdb to the early 2020s). Background on the whole study: The transplants that recipients got were multivisceral, liver-intestinal, or isolated intestinal. The cohort enrolled under 30 intestinal transplant recipients, one of whom was a retransplant, and 3 patients without pretransplant specimens were excluded. To identify alloreactive clones, pre-transplant mixed lymphocyte reaction products were sequenced and compared with unstimulated pre-transplant donor and recipient T cells. Samples from a few later patients were sequenced in-house on an Illumina MiSeq with MiXCR processing rather than by the commercial service. Every recipient was given anti-thymocyte globulin induction, then maintenance tacrolimus and steroids for 3 to 4 years. A peak of at least 4% donor T cells among recipient peripheral blood mononuclear cells was the definition used for donor T cell macrochimerism. Graft-versus-host and host-versus-graft alloreactive T cell clones were tracked in the graft, circulation and bone marrow after intestinal transplantation using bulk TCR-beta CDR3 sequencing.

Library prep was done by the immunoSEQ multiplex PCR assay. Adaptive Biotechnologies carried out high-throughput TCR-beta CDR3 sequencing of genomic DNA for most patients. Per the original workflow: Adaptive's ImmunoSEQ software was the source of the TCR sequencing data for about 20 patients, while a few other patients were processed with MiXCR and VDJtools. CDR3 nucleotide sequences shared between donor and recipient were removed because their origin could not be assigned. To be classed as alloreactive, a clone needed at least 2-fold expansion over unstimulated cells and a minimum CFSE-low frequency of 0.002% (template counts) or 0.001% (read counts). Clones were considered mappable if detected in sequenced pre-transplant spleen, lymph node, or MLR CFSE-low populations of the donor or recipient. The cumulative frequency of alloreactive clones was calculated as a percentage of all sequences, weighted by copy number. The table comes from immuneACCESS by way of TCRdb, which keeps in-frame sequences with V and J called. Part of the clones is missing from these tables; in studies checked, under half for an unresolved V gene and the rest for unknown reasons. The DNA gave D and trimming, while V, J and clone size come from that table. Across this sample there are under 100,000 clones, with around 90% seen only once. The top ten constitute around 16% of the sample.

What the authors observed across the whole study: In the allografts of patients with donor T cell macrochimerism, GvH to HvG T cell clonal ratios were high. Peak levels of circulating GvH clones were associated with declines in HvG clones early after transplant. The relatively low number and heterogeneity of intestinal transplant patients limited the conclusions. GvH clones were detected in recipient bone marrow, and some of these GvH clones were observed earlier in ileal mucosa or blood, consistent with an intestinal mucosal origin.

In the first month after transplant, blood samples were collected up to 4 times, and after that at least monthly when available. A distance of 10 bases separates the germline ends of V and J, which lose 2 bases and 8 bases respectively. The CDR3, from cysteine to phenylalanine, totals 14 residues. Only the CDR3 DNA is retained, 42 bases long and in frame from the first base. The CDR1 and CDR2 encoded by the germline V gene (reference sequence) are MNHNY and SVGAGI. The source material was PBMCs, sampled roughly 410 days after intestinal transplant. This sequence uses TRBV6-6 and TRBJ1-6; matching of 6 bases hints at TRBD1 as the D gene. The clonotype originates from a human patient who received an intestinal transplant, so some T cells may come from the graft donor. Here is the DNA: TGTGCCAGCAGTTACGGGGGCGGTGATTCACCCCTCCACTTT. Protein translation: CASSYGGGDSPLHF.